This TCR beta chain originates from a study of T-cell memory formation after mild COVID-19. Background on the study: The two donors had largely donor-specific TCR clusters.

MiXCR, applied by TCRdb to the 5' RACE reads, yields one record per CDR3 protein. The table shows more than 250,000 distinct CDR3 sequences, with over 15% occurring only once. Trimming removed 7 bases from V and 3 bases from J, with 14 bases in between. Germline CDR1 is MNHNY and CDR2 is SVGAGI (reference sequence). The CDR3 has 14 residues. Study-level findings and limits: Largely, contracting CD4+ clones fell within CM and EM, and contracting CD8+ clones within EMRA. Second-wave clones that peaked on day 37 lacked confirmed SARS-CoV-2 specificity. Clones that contracted from day 15 to 85 had balanced CD4/CD8; later expanders were CD4+ biased.

Comments on this clonotype: The antigen remains unidentified.

This receptor was obtained from a man aged 18 to 30 who had mild COVID-19 (a few samples of this study predate the infection). Cell type and time point are not known. V gene TRBV6-6 combines with J gene TRBJ2-3, with D maybe TRBD1 (7 bases). Sequencing was performed on PBMCs or a T cell subset sorted from them (not recorded which). The CDR3 sequence: CASNRGGRTDTQYF. The CDR3 bases are TGTGCCAGCAACAGGGGAGGACGAACAGATACGCAGTATTTT.